The 6 T cell receptor beta chains listed next were all sequenced from one sample in a study. TCRdb fed the 5' RACE reads into MiXCR, producing one record per CDR3 protein. Among over 6,500 distinct CDR3 sequences listed, roughly half were seen once. Sample: naive CD4+ T cells sorted from a lymph node. Subset noted: naive CD4+ T cells, CD4+CD45RA+CD25-. The source of these receptors is a female donor with breast cancer.

Turning to this clonotype: In this CDR3 the conserved last residue, phenylalanine or tryptophan, is missing, so a read error is likely. V is TRBV6-1 and J is TRBJ1-2; D gene ambiguous. Trimming pared 5 bases from V and 2 bases from J, leaving 3 bases between. The CDR3 is 11 amino acids. In germline, CDR1 is MNHNS, CDR2 SASEGT. Here the CDR3 DNA reads TGTGCCAGCAGTTCCAACTATGGCTACACCGTC. It encodes CASSSNYGYTV.

This clonotype was found a few times. This rearrangement joins TRBV29-1 to TRBJ1-2; D is ambiguous. The CDR3 is 10 amino acids. In germline, CDR1 is SQVTM, CDR2 ANQGSEA. Between the trimmed V and J ends, which lost 4 bases and 8 bases, there was a span of 8 bases. The CDR3 nucleotides read TGCAGCGTTGCTGAAGGGGGCTACACCTTC. It is translated as CSVAEGGYTF.

This chain connects TRBV13 to TRBJ2-7; D is uncertain. The germline CDR1 and CDR2 sequences are PRHDT and FYEKMQ (reference sequence). The germline V and J ends were trimmed by 2 bases and 3 bases, with 8 bases remaining between them. The CDR3 extends over 13 amino acids. The CDR3 sequence is CASSLFGNYEQYF. The CDR3 DNA is TGTGCCAGCAGCTTATTCGGAAACTACGAGCAGTACTTC.

The chain combines TRBV20-1 with TRBJ2-7; 8 nucleotides align to TRBD1. The CDR3 contains 15 residues. Germline V gene data show CDR1 as DFQATT and CDR2 as SNEGSKA (reference sequence). The ends lost 1 base at V and 3 bases at J; junction bases unmatched: 8. For the CDR3, the DNA is TGCAGTGCTAGAGCCGGGGACAGGTTGGACTACGAGCAGTACTTC. Its translation: CSARAGDRLDYEQYF.

This clonotype was observed once. V and J are TRBV4-1 and TRBJ2-1; a possible D gene is TRBD2 (6 bases). Germline assignment: CDR1 MGHRA and CDR2 YSYEKL. The CDR3 length is 16 residues. Trimming removed 0 bases from V and 10 bases from J, with 19 bases in between. The DNA of the CDR3 is TGCGCCAGCAGCCAAGAGGTACAGGCCCCGGACTACGAGCAGTTCTTC. It encodes CASSQEVQAPDYEQFF.

This clonotype was seen a handful of times. The rearrangement links TRBV5-1 to TRBJ2-6; D ambiguous. The CDR3 runs 14 residues. Looked up from germline, CDR1 is SGHRS and CDR2 is YFSETQ. V lost 5 bases and J lost 4, with 10 bases in between. CDR3 sequence reads: CASRLGSGANVLTF. In DNA, the CDR3 is TGCGCCAGCAGACTGGGGTCCGGGGCCAACGTCCTGACTTTC.